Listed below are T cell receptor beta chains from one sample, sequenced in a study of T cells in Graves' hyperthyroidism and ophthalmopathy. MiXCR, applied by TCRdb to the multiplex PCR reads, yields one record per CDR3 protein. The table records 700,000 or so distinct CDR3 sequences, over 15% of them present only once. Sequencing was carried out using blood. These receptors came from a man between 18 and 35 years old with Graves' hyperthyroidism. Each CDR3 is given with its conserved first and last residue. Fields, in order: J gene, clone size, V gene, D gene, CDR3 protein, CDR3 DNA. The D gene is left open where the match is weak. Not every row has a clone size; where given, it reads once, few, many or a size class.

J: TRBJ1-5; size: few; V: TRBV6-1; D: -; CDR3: CASSESWAGNQPQHF; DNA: TGTGCCAGCAGTGAAAGTTGGGCAGGCAATCAGCCCCAGCATTTT
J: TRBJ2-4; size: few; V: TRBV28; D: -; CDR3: CASSLRTENIQYF; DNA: TGTGCCAGCAGCCTCCGGACTGAGAACATTCAGTACTTC
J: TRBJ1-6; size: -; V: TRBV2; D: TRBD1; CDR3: CASTRDRVPSPLHF; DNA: TGTGCCAGCACCCGAGACAGGGTGCCTTCACCCCTTCACTTT
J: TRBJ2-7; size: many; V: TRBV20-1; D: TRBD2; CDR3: CSARRTSGYEQYF; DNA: TGCAGTGCTCGTCGGACTAGCGGCTACGAGCAGTACTTC
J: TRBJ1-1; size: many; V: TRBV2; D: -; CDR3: CASRGTFMNTEAFF; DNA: TGTGCCAGCAGGGGGACGTTCATGAACACTGAAGCTTTCTTT
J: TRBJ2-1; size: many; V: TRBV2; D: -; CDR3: CASSDLAMNEQFF; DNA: TGTGCCAGCAGTGATTTAGCGATGAATGAGCAGTTCTTC
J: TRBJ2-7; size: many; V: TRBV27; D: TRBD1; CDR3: CASSSLQGYEQYF; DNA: TGTGCCAGCAGTTCTCTACAGGGGTACGAGCAGTACTTC
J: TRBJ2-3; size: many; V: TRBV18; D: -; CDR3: CASSPPVFRGEDTQYF; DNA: TGTGCCAGCTCACCACCGGTCTTCAGGGGCGAGGATACGCAGTATTTT
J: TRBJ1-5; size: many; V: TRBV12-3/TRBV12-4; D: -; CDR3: CASFHQPQHF; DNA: TGTGCCAGCTTCCATCAGCCCCAGCATTTT
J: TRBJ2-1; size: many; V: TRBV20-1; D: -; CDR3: CSAREVGYWNEQFF; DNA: TGCAGTGCTAGAGAGGTTGGCTATTGGAATGAGCAGTTCTTC
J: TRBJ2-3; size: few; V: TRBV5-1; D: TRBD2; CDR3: CASLSGSAVTDTQYF; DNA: TGCGCCAGCCTTAGCGGGAGCGCGGTCACAGATACGCAGTATTTT
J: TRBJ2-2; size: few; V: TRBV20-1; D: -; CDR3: CSVWLSGELFF; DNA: TGCAGCGTTTGGTTGTCCGGGGAGCTGTTTTTT
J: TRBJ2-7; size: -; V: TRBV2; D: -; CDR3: CASSDGTQSPVNEQYF; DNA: TGTGCCAGCAGCGACGGGACTCAGTCCCCCGTGAACGAGCAGTACTTC
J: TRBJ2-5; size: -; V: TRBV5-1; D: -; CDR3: CASSFTDIGETQYF; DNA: TGCGCCAGCAGCTTCACTGACATTGGAGAGACCCAGTACTTC
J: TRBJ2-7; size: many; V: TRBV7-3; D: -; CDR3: CASSLGYGNSYEQYF; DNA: TGTGCCAGCAGCTTAGGATACGGGAACTCCTACGAGCAGTACTTC
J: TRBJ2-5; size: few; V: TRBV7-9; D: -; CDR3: CASSPGPGGTQYF; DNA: TGTGCCAGCAGCCCAGGGCCCGGGGGGACCCAGTACTTC
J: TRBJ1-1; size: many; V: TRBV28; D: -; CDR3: CASSPGHQNTEAFF; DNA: TGTGCCAGCAGTCCGGGACACCAGAACACTGAAGCTTTCTTT
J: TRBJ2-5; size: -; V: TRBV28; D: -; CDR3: CASTLGRVETQYF; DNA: TGTGCCAGCACCCTCGGGCGGGTAGAGACCCAGTACTTC
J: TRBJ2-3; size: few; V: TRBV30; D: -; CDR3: CAWSAQGADTQYF; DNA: TGTGCCTGGAGTGCCCAGGGTGCAGATACGCAGTATTTT
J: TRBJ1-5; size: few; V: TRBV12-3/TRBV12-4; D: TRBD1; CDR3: CASSLRTGGPSNQPQHF; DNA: TGTGCCAGCAGTTTACGGACAGGGGGCCCCAGCAATCAGCCCCAGCATTTT
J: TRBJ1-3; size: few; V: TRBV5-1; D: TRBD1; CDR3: CASSPGQVFGNTIYF; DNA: TGCGCCAGCAGCCCGGGACAGGTATTCGGAAACACCATATATTTT
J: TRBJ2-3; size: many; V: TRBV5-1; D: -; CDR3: CASSLAVIGGADTQYF; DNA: TGCGCCAGCAGCTTGGCGGTAATTGGCGGCGCAGATACGCAGTATTTT
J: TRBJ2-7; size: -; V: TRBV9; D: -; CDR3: CASSGDEGGYEQYF; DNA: TGTGCCAGCAGCGGAGACGAGGGGGGCTACGAGCAGTACTTC
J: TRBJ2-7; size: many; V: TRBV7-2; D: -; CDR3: CASSPQKGGYEQYF; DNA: TGTGCCAGCAGCCCCCAGAAAGGGGGGTACGAGCAGTACTTC
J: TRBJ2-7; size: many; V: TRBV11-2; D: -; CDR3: CASSLAAMDEQYF; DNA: TGTGCCAGCAGCTTAGCGGCCATGGACGAGCAGTACTTC
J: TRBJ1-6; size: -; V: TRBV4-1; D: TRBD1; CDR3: CASSQDRQGAHSPLHF; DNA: TGCGCCAGCAGCCAAGATCGGCAGGGGGCTCATTCACCCCTCCACTTT
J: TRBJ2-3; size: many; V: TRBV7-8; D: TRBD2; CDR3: CASSLGGSADTQYF; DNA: TGTGCCAGCAGCTTAGGCGGGAGTGCAGATACGCAGTATTTT
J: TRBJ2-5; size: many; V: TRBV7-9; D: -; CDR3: CASSSHRGGVLETQYF; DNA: TGTGCCAGCAGCTCCCATCGCGGCGGAGTTCTAGAGACCCAGTACTTC
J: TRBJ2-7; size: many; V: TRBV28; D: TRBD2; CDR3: CASSGRSSYEQYF; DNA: TGTGCCAGTAGCGGGAGGAGCTCCTACGAGCAGTACTTC